The 21 T cell receptor beta chains listed next were all sequenced from one sample in a study of T cells in Graves' hyperthyroidism and ophthalmopathy. TCR beta CDR3 regions were amplified from RNA transcripts. The TCR CDR3 first-round RT-PCR relied on the HTBI primer set. TCRdb re-called the multiplex PCR reads through MiXCR, storing one row per CDR3 protein. The sample has around 360,000 distinct CDR3 sequences; 12% to 15% are singletons. Sequences were obtained from blood. Every receptor here comes from an older woman with Graves' ophthalmopathy.

This clonotype was counted ten times or more. The CDR3 sequence is CASSLASSVQYF. The CDR3 nucleotides are TGTGCCAGCAGCTTAGCTAGTTCGGTGCAGTACTTC. The J gene is TRBJ2-7, the V gene TRBV7-2; the D is unclear. V was clipped by 0 bases and J by 9 bases, with 9 bases between them. CDR3 length equals 12 residues. Germline V lookup: CDR1 SGHTA, CDR2 FQGNSA. Full variable domain (missing parts from reference TRBV7-2 and TRBJ2-7): GAGVSQSPSNKVTEKGKDVELRCDPISGHTALYWYRQSLGQGLEFLIYFQGNSAPDKSGLPSDRFSAERTGGSVSTLTIQRTQQEDSAVYLCASSLASSVQYFGPGTRLTVT.

Many counts were recorded for this clonotype. V usage is TRBV7-6 and J usage is TRBJ2-5; TRBD1 matches at 9 bases. The CDR3 covers 14 residues. Germline CDR1 is SGHVS and CDR2 is FNYEAQ. Trimming cost V 5 bases and J 5 bases; bases outside gene matches: 6. CDR3 sequence (DNA): TGTGCCAGCAGCGGGGGACAGGGAGGCGAGACCCAGTACTTC. Its protein product is CASSGGQGGETQYF.

A few counts support this clonotype. The chain combines TRBV29-1 with TRBJ2-5, with TRBD1 identical over 8 bases. Germline CDR1 and CDR2: SQVTM and ANQGSEA. The CDR3 sequence is 13 residues long. V shed 7 bases and J 5 bases; nucleotides not matched to a gene: 9. The CDR3 DNA follows: TGCAGCGACCGGACAGGGTATACGGAGACCCAGTACTTC. It encodes CSDRTGYTETQYF.

V usage is TRBV7-9 and J usage is TRBJ2-7; TRBD1 matches at 11 bases. V shed 1 base, J shed 0 bases, and the junction held 23 bases outside the gene matches. Per the germline V gene, CDR1 is SEHNR and CDR2 is FQNEAQ (reference sequence). The CDR3 contains 23 residues. This chain's CDR3 is CASSLDVEDRGLGLALSSYEQYF. As DNA, the CDR3 is TGTGCCAGCAGCTTAGATGTAGAGGACAGGGGGCTTGGACTAGCGCTTAGCTCCTACGAGCAGTACTTC.

This clonotype was picked up many times. This chain joins TRBV2 and TRBJ2-2; 8 nucleotides align to TRBD2. The junction had 14 bases not matched to a gene; V was cut back by 11 bases and J by 6 bases. Germline assignment: CDR1 SNHLY and CDR2 FYNNEI. This CDR3 contains 15 residues. The CDR3 DNA reads as TGTGCCGTCCAACGGGACGGGACTAGTCCCGGGGAGCTGTTTTTT. It yields the protein CAVQRDGTSPGELFF.

The table lists this clonotype with many counts. The chain couples TRBV11-3 to TRBJ2-2, with 10 bases that match TRBD2. This CDR3 region has 16 residues. Germline values: CDR1 SGHNT, CDR2 YENEEA. V lost 5 bases to trimming and J lost 3 bases; unmatched junction nucleotides: 6. This CDR3 reads CASSPSGRVDTGELFF. The CDR3 DNA sequence: TGTGCCAGCAGCCCGAGCGGGAGGGTCGACACCGGGGAGCTGTTTTTT.

The chain has TRBV3-1 and TRBJ2-3, with a possible D match to TRBD1 (6 bases). Trimming cost V 5 bases and J 1 base, with 25 bases left between them. The CDR3 is 19 residues long. Germline CDR1 and CDR2: LGHDT and YNNKEL (reference sequence). CDR3 protein: CASSKTTLSLGAGTDTQYF. CDR3 DNA: TGTGCCAGCAGCAAAACCACTCTTTCTTTGGGGGCTGGCACAGATACGCAGTATTTT.

This clonotype occurred many times. The J gene is TRBJ1-3, the V gene TRBV20-1; possibly TRBD1 for D (5 bases). The CDR3 runs 14 residues. V lost 1 base, J lost 4 bases, and 11 bases lay in between. The germline V gene has CDR1 DFQATT and CDR2 SNEGSKA (reference sequence). CDR3 bases: TGCAGTGCTAGAGTTCAGGGCACGGGAAACACCATATATTTT. Its protein is CSARVQGTGNTIYF.

In its sample, this clonotype was seen a few times. This chain connects TRBV20-1 to TRBJ2-5; D perhaps matches TRBD2 (6 bases). The V gene's germline CDR1 is DFQATT and CDR2 SNEGSKA (reference sequence). This CDR3 region has 16 residues. The V and J ends lost 1 base and 2 bases respectively, with 17 bases between them. CDR3: CSARVMSAGWQETQYF. As DNA, the CDR3 is TGCAGTGCTAGAGTTATGTCGGCGGGATGGCAAGAGACCCAGTACTTC.

This clonotype was recorded a few times. This chain joins TRBV2 and TRBJ1-6, with D perhaps TRBD1 (5 bases). Trimming took off 6 bases at V and 10 bases at J, with 16 bases between the two ends. This CDR3 is 14 amino acids long. The V gene's germline CDR1 is SNHLY and CDR2 FYNNEI. In nucleotides, the CDR3 is TGTGCCAGCAGGGTGGGGGGGGAAGCATCACCCCTCCACTTT. Protein sequence: CASRVGGEASPLHF.

This clonotype was recorded many times. The chain couples TRBV7-2 to TRBJ2-7; tentatively, D is TRBD1 (5 bases). This CDR3 contains 14 residues. V lost 1 base, J lost 4 bases, and 11 bases lay in between. Germline-derived CDR1 and CDR2 are SGHTA and FQGNSA. In DNA, the CDR3 is TGTGCCAGCAGCTTAGGGGGCGTCTGGTACGAGCAGTACTTC. Its translation is CASSLGGVWYEQYF.

The table lists this clonotype with many counts. The chain employs TRBV30 and TRBJ2-2; D unresolved. This CDR3 contains 13 residues. The V end lost 2 bases, the J end lost 1 base, and 5 bases lay between the germline ends. Germline V gene sequence: CDR1 GTSNPN, CDR2 SVGIG (reference sequence). CDR3 protein: CAWSPENTGELFF. The CDR3 nucleotides read TGTGCCTGGAGTCCAGAGAACACCGGGGAGCTGTTTTTT.

The chain is built from TRBV4-1 and TRBJ1-5, with unresolved D. CDR1 is MGHRA, CDR2 YSYEKL, per germline. The CDR3 covers 15 residues. Trimming took off 4 bases at V and 3 bases at J, with 13 bases between the two ends. This CDR3 is CASSPRKENNQPQHF. In nucleotides, the CDR3 is TGCGCCAGCAGCCCGAGGAAGGAGAACAATCAGCCCCAGCATTTT.

The sample holds many counts of this clonotype. The chain couples TRBV5-6 to TRBJ2-3; D may match TRBD1 or TRBD2 (5 bases each). There are 14 residues in the CDR3. Germline loops: CDR1 SGHDT, CDR2 YYEEEE. The V end lost 2 bases, the J end lost 5 bases, and 12 bases lay between the germline ends. Here the CDR3 reads CASSFGAAGDTQYF. CDR3 bases: TGTGCCAGCAGCTTTGGGGCCGCGGGAGATACGCAGTATTTT.

This clonotype was picked up many times. The CDR3, as DNA: TGTGCCAGCTCACCGCGGGAGAGCACCGGGGAGCTGTTTTTT. Its protein product is CASSPRESTGELFF. The chain uses TRBV18 and TRBJ2-2, with 7 bases aligning to TRBD2. V shed 3 bases and J 4 bases; nucleotides not matched to a gene: 2. Germline assignment: CDR1 KGHSH and CDR2 LQKENI. This CDR3 is 14 amino acids long.

Remarks on this clonotype: The junction and the germline gene differ at one end; a read error may be behind it. The chain joins TRBV5-4 to TRBJ2-7; 9 bases match TRBD2. Germline V gene sequence: CDR1 SGHNT, CDR2 YYREEE (reference sequence). The CDR3 covers 16 residues. DNA for the CDR3: TGTGGCAGCAGCTTGGTTGGGCGGGAGGGCTCCTACGAGCAGTACTTC. Translated: CGSSLVGREGSYEQYF.

In its sample, this clonotype was seen many times. The chain uses TRBV9 and TRBJ2-3, with 7 positions matching TRBD2. Germline V lookup: CDR1 SGDLS, CDR2 YYNGEE. V shed 3 bases and J 7 bases; nucleotides not matched to a gene: 5. The CDR3 extends over 13 amino acids. DNA for the CDR3: TGTGCCAGCAGCGGGACTAGACTAAATACGCAGTATTTT. Its protein is CASSGTRLNTQYF.

This clonotype was recorded many times. The chain carries TRBV20-1 and TRBJ2-1; 10 bases are shared with TRBD2. The CDR3 is 15 amino acids. In germline, CDR1 is DFQATT, CDR2 SNEGSKA (reference sequence). Unmatched junction bases numbered 11, after V lost 3 bases and J lost 9 bases. The CDR3 region is CSASGLAGEFGEQFF. CDR3 DNA: TGCAGTGCTAGTGGGCTAGCGGGAGAATTTGGTGAGCAGTTCTTC.

This rearrangement joins TRBV20-1 to TRBJ2-3; 9 nucleotides line up with TRBD2. Trimming cost V 4 bases and J 2 bases; bases outside gene matches: 7. Germline V gene data show CDR1 as DFQATT and CDR2 as SNEGSKA (reference sequence). The CDR3 spans 15 residues. The CDR3 region is CSAIGTSRNTDTQYF. The CDR3 nucleotides are TGCAGTGCTATCGGGACTAGCAGAAACACAGATACGCAGTATTTT.

This clonotype came up many times. The V and J genes are TRBV7-3 and TRBJ2-1; 7 nucleotides align to TRBD2. Unmatched junction bases numbered 5, after V lost 6 bases and J lost 0 bases. The CDR3 is made up of 15 amino acids. CDR1 and CDR2 (germline): SGHTA, FQGTGA. The CDR3 here is CASSSLAASYNEQFF. For the CDR3, the DNA is TGTGCCAGCAGTTCTCTAGCGGCCTCCTACAATGAGCAGTTCTTC.

The CDR3 protein is CASSLVFAVNNEQFF. DNA of the CDR3: TGCGCCAGCAGCTTGGTTTTTGCCGTCAACAATGAGCAGTTCTTC. The chain joins TRBV5-1 to TRBJ2-1; no definite D call. V was clipped by 0 bases and J by 5 bases, with 12 bases between them. The V gene's germline CDR1 is SGHRS and CDR2 YFSETQ. CDR3 length: 15 residues.